The source of this T cell receptor beta chain is a study of shared clonotypes between healthy human individuals. Study-wide context: There were three CD4 naive, three CD4 memory, two CD8 naive and one CD8 memory plates per donor.

Original processing notes: ImmunoSEQ output held junction-only sequences without quality scores, so filtering differed. TCRdb keeps only in-frame clones here, not all; method: immunoSEQ multiplex PCR. That table gives V, J and clone size, and the DNA gave D and trimming. The sample records hundreds of thousands of clones, around 92% being singletons. Terminally differentiated effector memory CD45RA+ cells were excluded by CCR7 positive selection of CD45RO-negative cells. The CDR3 is 15 amino acids. Trimming cost V 3 bases and J 3 bases, with 13 bases left between them. Germline CDR1 SEHNR, CDR2 FQNEAQ (reference sequence). The study's findings and limits: Non-shared clonotypes were found to have lower generation probabilities than the clonotypes that were shared by all four of the sorted-subset donors. Sampling covered nothing but blood. Tissue TCR repertoires likely differ from those found in blood.

In the case of this clone: Its target is unknown. The identical CDR3 is also encoded by other nucleotide sequences in the sample.

The sample taken for sequencing was naive CD8+ T cells sorted from blood. This chain connects TRBV7-9 to TRBJ2-3; possibly TRBD2 for D (6 bases). This receptor was obtained from a man aged 30 to 45 in good health. CDR3 bases: TGTGCCAGCAGCTTCGGGACTGGTAGGACAGATACGCAGTATTTT. This sequence encodes CASSFGTGRTDTQYF.